This T cell receptor beta chain was documented in a study of read filtering for tumor transcriptome and immune sequencing. On the study more broadly: By R-ISS, stages I, II and III held around 8, 15 and 7 patients. Study-wide findings and caveats: About four fifths of IR-seq clonotypes had one read, totaling around 4% of reads; RNA-seq: 74.6% and 44.6%.

The germline gives CDR1 GTSNPN, CDR2 SVGIG (reference sequence). The CDR3 covers 14 residues. V lost 3 bases, J lost 2 bases, and 14 bases lay in between. This library used roughly 400 ng RNA and molecular barcoded adaptors spanning alpha/delta and beta/gamma chains. TCRdb reprocessed the reads via MiXCR and lists one record per CDR3 protein. The data contain tens of thousands of distinct CDR3 sequences, around a fifth of them singletons. There are many counts of this clonotype. Antigen specificity is unknown. This TCR was recovered from a donor at least 40 years old with multiple myeloma. J is TRBJ2-7 and V is TRBV30, with TRBD2 as a possible D gene (5 bases). Sequencing was carried out using a population of CD138-negative cells sorted from bone marrow. CDR3 in amino acids: CAWRIRTEAYEQYF. The DNA of the CDR3 is TGTGCCTGGAGGATTCGGACGGAGGCCTACGAGCAGTACTTC.